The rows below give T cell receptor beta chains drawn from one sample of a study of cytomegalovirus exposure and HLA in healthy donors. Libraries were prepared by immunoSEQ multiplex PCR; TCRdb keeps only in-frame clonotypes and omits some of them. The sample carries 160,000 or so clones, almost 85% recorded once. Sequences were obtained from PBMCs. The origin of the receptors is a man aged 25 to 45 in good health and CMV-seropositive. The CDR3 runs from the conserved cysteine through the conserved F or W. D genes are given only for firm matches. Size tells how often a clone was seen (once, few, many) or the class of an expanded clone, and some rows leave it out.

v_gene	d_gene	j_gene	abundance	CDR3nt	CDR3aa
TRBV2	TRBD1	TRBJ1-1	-	TGTGCCAGCAGAGACAGGGGTGGAACCACTGAAGCTTTCTTT	CASRDRGGTTEAFF
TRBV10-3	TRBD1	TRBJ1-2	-	TGTGCCATCAGTGAGTGGCCGGGACAGGGAGGCTACACCTTC	CAISEWPGQGGYTF
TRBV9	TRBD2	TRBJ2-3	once	TGTGCCAGCAGCGTAGGGGCACTAGCGGGACGACCTAGCACAGATACGCAGTATTTT	CASSVGALAGRPSTDTQYF
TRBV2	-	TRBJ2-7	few	TGTGCCAGCAGTGACCAGTACGAGCAGTACTTC	CASSDQYEQYF
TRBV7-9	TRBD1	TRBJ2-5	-	TGTGCCAGCAGCTCCCCACAGGGGGCACTCGATCAACAAGAGACCCAGTACTTC	CASSSPQGALDQQETQYF
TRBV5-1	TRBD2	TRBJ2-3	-	TGCGCCAGCAGCTTGACCTCCGGTGCGGGAGGAGGGTCCGGGGATACGCAGTATTTT	CASSLTSGAGGGSGDTQYF
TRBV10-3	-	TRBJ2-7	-	TGTGCCATCAGAACATCTAGCCCCGGGTCCTACGAGCAGTACTTC	CAIRTSSPGSYEQYF
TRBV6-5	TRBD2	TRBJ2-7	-	TGTGCCAGCAGCGGGACTAGCGGGCTCGGGGAGCAGTACTTC	CASSGTSGLGEQYF
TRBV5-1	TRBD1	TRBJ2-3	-	TGCGCCAGCAGCCTAAAGACAGGGGGAGGTAGCACAGATACGCAGTATTTT	CASSLKTGGGSTDTQYF
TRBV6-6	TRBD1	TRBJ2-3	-	TGTGCCAGCAGTGCCCTGGGACAGGACACAGATACGCAGTATTTT	CASSALGQDTDTQYF
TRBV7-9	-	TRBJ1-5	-	TGTGCCAGCAGCTCCTGGCGGGGGAGAAGCAATCAGCCCCAGCATTTT	CASSSWRGRSNQPQHF
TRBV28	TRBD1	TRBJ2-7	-	TGTGCCAGCAGTCCCCGACAGGGGGCATACGAGCAGTACTTC	CASSPRQGAYEQYF
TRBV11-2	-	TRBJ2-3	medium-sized	TGTGCCAGCAGCTTACAGCAGGCCGTGGATACGCAGTATTTT	CASSLQQAVDTQYF
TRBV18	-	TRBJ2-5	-	TGTGCCAGCTCACCACCGGGGACTCGTGGAGAGACCCAGTACTTC	CASSPPGTRGETQYF
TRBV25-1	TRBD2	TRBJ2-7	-	TGTGCCAGCAGTGAATGGGGGCTAGCGGGGGCCGAGCAGTACTTC	CASSEWGLAGAEQYF
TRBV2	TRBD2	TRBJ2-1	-	TGTGCCAGCACACTAGCTGTCCTGGGGGGGGAGCAGTTCTTC	CASTLAVLGGEQFF
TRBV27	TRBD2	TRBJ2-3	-	TGTGCCAGCAGTTTCCCTAGCGGGGGGAAAAGCACAGATACGCAGTATTTT	CASSFPSGGKSTDTQYF
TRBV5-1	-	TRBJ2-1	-	TGCGCCAGCATGGGGATATGGGGCAGCTCCATTTACAATGAGCAGTTCTTC	CASMGIWGSSIYNEQFF
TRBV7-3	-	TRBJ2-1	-	TGTGCCAGCAGCTTGGAGGTTAGCTCCTACAATGAGCAGTTCTTC	CASSLEVSSYNEQFF
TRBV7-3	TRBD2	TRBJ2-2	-	TGTGCCAGCAGCCCTAGCGGGAGGGCTTCGGTCGGGGAGCTGTTTTTT	CASSPSGRASVGELFF
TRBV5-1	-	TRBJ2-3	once	TGCGCCAGCAGCTTCGAGGGCTTAACAGATACGCAGTATTTT	CASSFEGLTDTQYF
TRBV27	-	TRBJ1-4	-	TGTGCCAGCAGTCTATATCAGGGTACTAATGAAAAACTGTTTTTT	CASSLYQGTNEKLFF
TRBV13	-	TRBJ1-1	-	TGTGCCAGCAGGACGGGAGGGGTCCCTGAAGCTTTCTTT	CASRTGGVPEAFF
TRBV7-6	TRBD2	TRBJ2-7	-	TGTGCCAGCAGCTTCTTCAGCGGGGACTACGAGCAGTACTTC	CASSFFSGDYEQYF
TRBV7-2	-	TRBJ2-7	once	TGTGCCAGCAGCTTGTCCGGGGGCTACGAGCAGTACTTC	CASSLSGGYEQYF
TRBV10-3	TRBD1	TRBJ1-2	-	TGTGCCATCAGGACAGGGGGGAGTCATGGCTACACCTTC	CAIRTGGSHGYTF
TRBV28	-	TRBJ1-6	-	TGTGCCAGCAGCCCAACCCAGGGGATAACTTCACCCCTCCACTTT	CASSPTQGITSPLHF
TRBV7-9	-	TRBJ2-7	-	TGTGCCAGCAGTTTCAGGGACGAGCAGTACTTC	CASSFRDEQYF
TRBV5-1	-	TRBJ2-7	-	TGCGCCAGCAGTTCCGGGTACTCCTACGAGCAGTACTTC	CASSSGYSYEQYF
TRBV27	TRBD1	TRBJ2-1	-	TGTGCCAGCAGTTTGAAGAGACAGGGGAATGAGCAGTTCTTC	CASSLKRQGNEQFF
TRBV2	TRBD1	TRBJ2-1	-	TGTGCCAGCAGGGGGACAGGATCCTACAATGAGCAGTTCTTC	CASRGTGSYNEQFF
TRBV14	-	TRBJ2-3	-	TGTGCCAGCAGCCAGATCCTAGCGACTAGCACAGATACGCAGTATTTT	CASSQILATSTDTQYF
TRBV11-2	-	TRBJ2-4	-	TGTGCCAGCAGCTTAGGAAGGGGGTCAGCCAAAAACATTCAGTACTTC	CASSLGRGSAKNIQYF
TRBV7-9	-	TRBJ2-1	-	TGTGCCGGCCTCGACAGGGGCAGGGGAGGGAATGAGCAGTTCTTC	CAGLDRGRGGNEQFF
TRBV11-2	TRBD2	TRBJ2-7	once	TGTGCCAGCAGCCCGAATCGCGGGAGGAAGTCCTACGAGCAGTACTTC	CASSPNRGRKSYEQYF
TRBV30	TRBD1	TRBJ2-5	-	TGTGCCTGGAGTGGTCGAGGGACAGGGTCGTACCAAGAGACCCAGTACTTC	CAWSGRGTGSYQETQYF
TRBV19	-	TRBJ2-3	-	TGTGCCAGTAATGGCAGGGCGGATACGCAGTATTTT	CASNGRADTQYF
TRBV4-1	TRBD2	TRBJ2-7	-	TGCGCCAGCAGCCAGACAAGGACTAGCGGGCGACCTCCAGGCGAGCAGTACTTC	CASSQTRTSGRPPGEQYF
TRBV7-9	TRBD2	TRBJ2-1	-	TGTGCCAGCTCGTGGCCCCCTAGCGGGTTTAACAATGAGCAGTTCTTC	CASSWPPSGFNNEQFF
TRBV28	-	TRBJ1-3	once	TGTGCCGGCAGGGAGGGAAACACCATATATTTT	CAGREGNTIYF
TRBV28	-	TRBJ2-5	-	TGTGCCAGCAGTTTATGGGCCCGGGGGGCGCGGGAGACCCAGTACTTC	CASSLWARGARETQYF
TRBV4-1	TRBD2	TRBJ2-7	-	TGCGCCAGCAGCCCTATACTAGCGGGGGCCTACGAGCAGTACTTC	CASSPILAGAYEQYF
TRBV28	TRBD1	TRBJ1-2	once	TGTGCCAGCAGTACCCCCGACAGGGCGACTAACTATGGCTACACCTTC	CASSTPDRATNYGYTF
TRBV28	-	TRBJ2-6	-	TGTGCCAGCATAAGGAGCTCTGGGGCCAACGTCCTGACTTTC	CASIRSSGANVLTF
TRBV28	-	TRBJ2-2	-	TGTGCCAGCAGCCTCCTAAACACCGGGGAGCTGTTTTTT	CASSLLNTGELFF